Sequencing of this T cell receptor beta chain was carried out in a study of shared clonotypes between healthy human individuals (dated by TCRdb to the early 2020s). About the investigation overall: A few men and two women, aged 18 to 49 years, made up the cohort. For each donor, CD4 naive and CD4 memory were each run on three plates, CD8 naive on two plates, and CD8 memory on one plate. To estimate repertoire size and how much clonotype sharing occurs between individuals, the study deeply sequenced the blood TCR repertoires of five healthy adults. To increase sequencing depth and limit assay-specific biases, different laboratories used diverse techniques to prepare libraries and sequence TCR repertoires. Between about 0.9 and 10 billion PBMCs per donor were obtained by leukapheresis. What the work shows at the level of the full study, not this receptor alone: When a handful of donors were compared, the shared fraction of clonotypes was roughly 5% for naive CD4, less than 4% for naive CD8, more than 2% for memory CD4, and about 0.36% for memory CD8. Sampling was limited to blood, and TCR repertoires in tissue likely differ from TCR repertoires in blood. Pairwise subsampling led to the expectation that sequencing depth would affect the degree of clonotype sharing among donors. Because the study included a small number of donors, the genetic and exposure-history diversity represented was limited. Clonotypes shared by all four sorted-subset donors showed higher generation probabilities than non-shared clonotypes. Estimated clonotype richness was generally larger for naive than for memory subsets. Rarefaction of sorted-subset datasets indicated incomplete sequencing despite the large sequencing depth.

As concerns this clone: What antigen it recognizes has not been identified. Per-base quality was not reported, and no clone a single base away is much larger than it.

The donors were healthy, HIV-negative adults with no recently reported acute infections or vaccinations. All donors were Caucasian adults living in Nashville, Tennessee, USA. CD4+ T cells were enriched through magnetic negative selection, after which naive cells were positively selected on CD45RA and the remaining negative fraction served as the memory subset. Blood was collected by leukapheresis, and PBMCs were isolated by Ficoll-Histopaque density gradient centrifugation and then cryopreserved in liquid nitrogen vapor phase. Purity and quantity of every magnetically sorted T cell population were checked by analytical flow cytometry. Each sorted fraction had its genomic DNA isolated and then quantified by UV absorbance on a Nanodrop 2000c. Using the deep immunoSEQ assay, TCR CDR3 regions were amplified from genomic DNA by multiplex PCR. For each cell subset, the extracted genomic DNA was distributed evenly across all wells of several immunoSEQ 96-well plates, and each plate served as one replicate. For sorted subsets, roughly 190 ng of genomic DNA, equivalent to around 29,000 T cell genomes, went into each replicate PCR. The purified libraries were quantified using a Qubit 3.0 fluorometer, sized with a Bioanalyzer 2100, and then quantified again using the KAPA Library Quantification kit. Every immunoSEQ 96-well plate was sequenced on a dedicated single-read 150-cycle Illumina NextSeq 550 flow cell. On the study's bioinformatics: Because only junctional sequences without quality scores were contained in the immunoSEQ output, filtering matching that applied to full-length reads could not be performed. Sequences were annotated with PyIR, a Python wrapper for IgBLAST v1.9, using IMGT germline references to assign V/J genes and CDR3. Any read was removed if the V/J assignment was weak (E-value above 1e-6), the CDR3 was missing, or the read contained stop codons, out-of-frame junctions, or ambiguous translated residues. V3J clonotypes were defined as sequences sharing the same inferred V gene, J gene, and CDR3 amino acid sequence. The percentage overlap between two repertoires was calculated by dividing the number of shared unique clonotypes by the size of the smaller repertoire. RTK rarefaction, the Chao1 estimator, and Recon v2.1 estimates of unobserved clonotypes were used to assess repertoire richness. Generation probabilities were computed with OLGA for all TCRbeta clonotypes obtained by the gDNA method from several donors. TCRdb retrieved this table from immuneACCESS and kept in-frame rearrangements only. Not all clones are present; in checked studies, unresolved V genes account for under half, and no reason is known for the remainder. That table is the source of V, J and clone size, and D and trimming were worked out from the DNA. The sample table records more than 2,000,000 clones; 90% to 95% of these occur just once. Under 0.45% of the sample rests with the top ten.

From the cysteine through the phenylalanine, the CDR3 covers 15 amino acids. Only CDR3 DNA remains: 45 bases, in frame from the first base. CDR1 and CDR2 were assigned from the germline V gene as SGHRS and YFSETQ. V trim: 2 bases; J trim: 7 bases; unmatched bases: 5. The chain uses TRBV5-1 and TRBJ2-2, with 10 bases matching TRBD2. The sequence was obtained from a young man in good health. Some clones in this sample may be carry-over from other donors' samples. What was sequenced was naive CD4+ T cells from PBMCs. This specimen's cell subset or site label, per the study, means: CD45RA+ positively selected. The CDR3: CASSLSGRASGELFF. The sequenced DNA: TGCGCCAGCAGCTTAAGCGGGAGGGCCAGCGGGGAGCTGTTTTTT. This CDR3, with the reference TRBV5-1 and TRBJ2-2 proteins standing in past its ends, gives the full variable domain KAGVTQTPRYLIKTRGQQVTLSCSPISGHRSVSWYQQTPGQGLQFLFEYFSETQRNKGNFPGRFSGRQFSNSRSEMNVSTLELGDSALYLCASSLSGRASGELFFGEGSRLTVL.